The rows below give T cell receptor beta chains drawn from one sample of a study of long-term antiretroviral therapy in people with HIV. Generated by immunoSEQ multiplex PCR, the TCRdb table keeps only in-frame clones and is missing some. This table has roughly 40,000 clones, around 93% appearing once. The sample was unsorted PBMCs, taken 9.2 years after starting antiretroviral therapy. The receptors originated from a man aged 25-40 years with HIV. The CDR3 runs from the conserved cysteine through the conserved F or W. The D gene is left open where the match is weak. Not all rows give a size; the values are once, few, many and, for expanded clones, a class.

D gene	J gene	V gene	clone size	CDR3 DNA	CDR3 protein
-	TRBJ1-4	TRBV7-6	-	TGTGCCAGCAGCTCGGGACACCAGCCTTTTAGTGAAAAACTGTTTTTT	CASSSGHQPFSEKLFF
-	TRBJ2-3	TRBV28	-	TGTGCCAGCAGTTTAATGGATGGGGCAGATACGCAGTATTTT	CASSLMDGADTQYF
-	TRBJ1-1	TRBV5-1	-	TGCGCCAGCAGAGGGCAGGGGTCCACTGAAGCTTTCTTT	CASRGQGSTEAFF
-	TRBJ2-3	TRBV19	once	TGTGCCAGTCAAGATGGGGGATCTAGTTTAGATACGCAGTATTTT	CASQDGGSSLDTQYF
-	TRBJ2-2	TRBV11-3	-	TGTGCCAGCAGCTTAGAAGGCGGGAACACCGGGGAGCTGTTTTTT	CASSLEGGNTGELFF
TRBD1	TRBJ1-3	TRBV6-5	-	TGTGCCAGCAGTTACTCGACAGGGTCTGGAAACACCATATATTTT	CASSYSTGSGNTIYF
TRBD1	TRBJ1-2	TRBV18	-	TGTGCCAGCTCACCTCGACAGGGGGCTAACTATGGCTACACCTTC	CASSPRQGANYGYTF
TRBD1	TRBJ1-5	TRBV15	-	TGTGCCACCAGTCAGAACAGGGGACAGCCCCAGCATTTT	CATSQNRGQPQHF
-	TRBJ2-1	TRBV6-1	-	TGTGCCAGCAGTGATAGGGCAGCTCCCTACAATGAGCAGTTCTTC	CASSDRAAPYNEQFF
TRBD1	TRBJ2-2	TRBV28	-	TGTGCCAGCAGTCTCCCAGGGACAGGGGTCACCGGGGAGCTGTTTTTT	CASSLPGTGVTGELFF
-	TRBJ2-1	TRBV5-1	-	TGCGCCAGCAGCTTAAGGACAGAGTACAATGAGCAGTTCTTC	CASSLRTEYNEQFF
-	TRBJ1-5	TRBV4-2	-	TGTGCCAGCAGCCAGCGGACAACCGATGGGCCCCAGCATTTT	CASSQRTTDGPQHF
TRBD1	TRBJ1-5	TRBV2	-	TGTGCCAGCAGTCGGGACAGGCGAGATCAGCCCCAGCATTTT	CASSRDRRDQPQHF
-	TRBJ2-7	TRBV6-1	-	TGTGCCAGCGGGACACACACCTACGATCAGTACTTC	CASGTHTYDQYF
-	TRBJ1-2	TRBV6-1	-	TGTGCCAGCAGTGAAGCGGCGGGATCAGGTGGCTACACCTTC	CASSEAAGSGGYTF
-	TRBJ2-1	TRBV14	-	TGTGCCAGCAGCCAATTCCCCCATCCCTACAATGAGCAGTTCTTC	CASSQFPHPYNEQFF
-	TRBJ1-5	TRBV18	-	TGTGCCAGCTCACCACCTGGGCGGTTGAGCAATCAGCCCCAGCATTTT	CASSPPGRLSNQPQHF
-	TRBJ1-1	TRBV5-4	-	TGTGCCAGCAGCTTGGATATTGGGGAGTACACTGAAGCTTTCTTT	CASSLDIGEYTEAFF
TRBD1	TRBJ1-1	TRBV18	few	TGTGCCAGCTCACCCAACAGGGGAGAAACTGAAGCTTTCTTT	CASSPNRGETEAFF
-	TRBJ2-5	TRBV19	-	TGTGCCAGTAGTATAGCGGACTCTAGGGAGACCCAGTACTTC	CASSIADSRETQYF
TRBD1	TRBJ1-5	TRBV10-1	-	TGCGCCAGCTGGGGGACAGATTACCTTAATAGCAATCAGCCCCAGCATTTT	CASWGTDYLNSNQPQHF
-	TRBJ2-5	TRBV14	-	TGTGCCAGCAGCATAGCGAGGGAGCAAGAGACCCAGTACTTC	CASSIAREQETQYF
-	TRBJ1-1	TRBV11-2	few	TGTGCCAGCAGCCAATCGGTCTACACGGAAGCTTTCTTT	CASSQSVYTEAFF
-	TRBJ1-1	TRBV7-9	-	TGTGCCAGCAGCTTAATCATCGGGCCTAACTTGGGCACTGAAGCTTTCTTT	CASSLIIGPNLGTEAFF
-	TRBJ1-3	TRBV6-1	-	TGTGCCAGCGCCCTTAGCTCTGGAAACACCATATATTTT	CASALSSGNTIYF
TRBD2	TRBJ2-2	TRBV7-9	once	TGTGCCAGCAGCTTAGCTGCGGGGGTCAACACCGGGGAGCTGTTTTTT	CASSLAAGVNTGELFF
-	TRBJ2-3	TRBV5-5	-	TGTGCCAGCAGCTCGCAAGGCATTGTTACAGATACGCAGTATTTT	CASSSQGIVTDTQYF
-	TRBJ1-6	TRBV2	-	TGTGCCAGCAGTGAAGTGGGGGAAAATTCACCCCTCCACTTT	CASSEVGENSPLHF
TRBD1	TRBJ1-4	TRBV28	-	TGTGCCAGCATACGGGACAGGGGGACGGAAAAACTGTTTTTT	CASIRDRGTEKLFF
-	TRBJ2-7	TRBV28	-	TGTGCCAGCAGTTTCGCCTACGAGCAGTACTTC	CASSFAYEQYF
-	TRBJ1-1	TRBV10-3	-	TGTGCCATCAGTCGATCCGGGACTACAACAACGAACACTGAAGCTTTCTTT	CAISRSGTTTTNTEAFF
TRBD1	TRBJ1-3	TRBV28	-	TGTGCCAGCAGCATGACAGGGGGTGGAAACACCATATATTTT	CASSMTGGGNTIYF
-	TRBJ2-3	TRBV28	-	TGTGCCAGCAGTTTTGGGTTCCCAGATACGCAGTATTTT	CASSFGFPDTQYF
-	TRBJ2-6	TRBV19	once	TGTGCCAGCAAACCTGGGGGGGCCTCTGGGGCCAACGTCCTGACTTTC	CASKPGGASGANVLTF
-	TRBJ1-1	TRBV5-1	-	TGCGCCAGCAGCTTGGTTGGCAGGAACACTGAAGCTTTCTTT	CASSLVGRNTEAFF
-	TRBJ1-2	TRBV2	-	TGTGCCAGCAGTTCCCTGGGCGTCCCTCAGGGTGGCTACACCTTC	CASSSLGVPQGGYTF
-	TRBJ1-4	TRBV6-5	-	TGTGCCAGCTACGCGCCAGGGGTCGAAAAACTGTTTTTT	CASYAPGVEKLFF
TRBD1	TRBJ1-5	TRBV4-1	-	TGCGCCAGCAGCCAAGGGGGACAGGGGTCTTCTCAGCCCCAGCATTTT	CASSQGGQGSSQPQHF
-	TRBJ2-7	TRBV9	-	TGTGCCAGCAGCCCCAGACCTCGGAGGATCTACGAGCAGTACTTC	CASSPRPRRIYEQYF
TRBD1	TRBJ2-2	TRBV6-4	few	TGTGCCAGCAGTGAGACAGGGGAGAACACCGGGGAGCTGTTTTTT	CASSETGENTGELFF
-	TRBJ1-1	TRBV2	-	TGTGCCAGCCACGGTTATAACACTGAAGCTTTCTTT	CASHGYNTEAFF
-	TRBJ1-1	TRBV4-1	-	TGCGCCAGCAGCCACGTGGGGATCACTGAAGCTTTCTTT	CASSHVGITEAFF